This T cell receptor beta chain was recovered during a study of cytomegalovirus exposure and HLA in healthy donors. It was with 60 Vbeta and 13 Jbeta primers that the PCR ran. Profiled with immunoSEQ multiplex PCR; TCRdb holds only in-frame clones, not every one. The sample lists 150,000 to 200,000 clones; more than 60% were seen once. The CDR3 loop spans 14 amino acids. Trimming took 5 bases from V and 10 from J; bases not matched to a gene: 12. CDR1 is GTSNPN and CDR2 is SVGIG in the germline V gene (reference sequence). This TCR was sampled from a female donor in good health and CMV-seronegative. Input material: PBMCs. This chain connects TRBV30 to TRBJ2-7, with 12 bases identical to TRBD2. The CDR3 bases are TGTGCCTGGCAAAAGGGACTAGCGGGTAACTCCCAGTACTTC. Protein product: CAWQKGLAGNSQYF.